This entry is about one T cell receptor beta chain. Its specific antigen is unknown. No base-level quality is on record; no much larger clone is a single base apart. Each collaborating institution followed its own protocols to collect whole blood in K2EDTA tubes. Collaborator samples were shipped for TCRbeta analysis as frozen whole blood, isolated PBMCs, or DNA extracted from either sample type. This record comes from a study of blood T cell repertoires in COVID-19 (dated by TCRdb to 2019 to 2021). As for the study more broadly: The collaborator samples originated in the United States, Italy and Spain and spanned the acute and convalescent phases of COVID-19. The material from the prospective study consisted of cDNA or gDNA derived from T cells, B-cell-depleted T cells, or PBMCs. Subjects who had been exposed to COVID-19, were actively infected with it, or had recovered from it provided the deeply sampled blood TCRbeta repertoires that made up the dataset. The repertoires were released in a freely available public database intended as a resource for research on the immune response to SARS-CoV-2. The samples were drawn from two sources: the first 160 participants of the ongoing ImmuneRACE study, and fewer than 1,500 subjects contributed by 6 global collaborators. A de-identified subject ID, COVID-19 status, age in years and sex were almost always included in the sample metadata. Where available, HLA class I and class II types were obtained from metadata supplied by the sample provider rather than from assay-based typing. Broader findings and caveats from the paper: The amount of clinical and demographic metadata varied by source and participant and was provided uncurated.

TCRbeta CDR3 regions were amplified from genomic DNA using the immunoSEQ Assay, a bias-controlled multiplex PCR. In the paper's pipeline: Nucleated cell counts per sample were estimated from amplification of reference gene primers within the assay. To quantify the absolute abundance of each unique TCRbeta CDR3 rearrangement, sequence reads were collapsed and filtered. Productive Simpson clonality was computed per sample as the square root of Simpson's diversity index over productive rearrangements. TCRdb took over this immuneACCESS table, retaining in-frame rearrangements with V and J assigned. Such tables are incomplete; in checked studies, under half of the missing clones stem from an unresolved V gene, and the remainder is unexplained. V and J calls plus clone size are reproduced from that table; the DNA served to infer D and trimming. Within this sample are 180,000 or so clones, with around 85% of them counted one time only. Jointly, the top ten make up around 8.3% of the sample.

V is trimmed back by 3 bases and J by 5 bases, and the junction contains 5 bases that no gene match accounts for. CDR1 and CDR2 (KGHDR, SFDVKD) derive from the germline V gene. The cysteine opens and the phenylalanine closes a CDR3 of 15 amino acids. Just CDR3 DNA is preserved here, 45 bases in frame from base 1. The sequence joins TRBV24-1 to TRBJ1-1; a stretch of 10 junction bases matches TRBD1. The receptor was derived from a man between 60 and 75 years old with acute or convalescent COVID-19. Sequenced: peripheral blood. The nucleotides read TGTGCCACCAGTGATACTAGGACAGGGGGGACTGAAGCTTTCTTT. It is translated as CATSDTRTGGTEAFF.